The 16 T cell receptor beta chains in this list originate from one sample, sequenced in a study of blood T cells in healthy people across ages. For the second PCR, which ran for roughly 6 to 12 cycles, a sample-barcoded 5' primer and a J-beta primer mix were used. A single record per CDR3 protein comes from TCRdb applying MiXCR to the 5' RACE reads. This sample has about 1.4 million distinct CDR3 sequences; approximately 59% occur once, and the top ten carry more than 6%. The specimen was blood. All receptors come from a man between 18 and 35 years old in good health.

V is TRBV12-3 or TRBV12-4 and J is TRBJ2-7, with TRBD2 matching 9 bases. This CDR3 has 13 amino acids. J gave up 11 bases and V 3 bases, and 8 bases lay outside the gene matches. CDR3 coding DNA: TGTGCCAGCAGTTTGTTCCAGGGCGGGGGGGAGTACTTC. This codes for CASSLFQGGGEYF.

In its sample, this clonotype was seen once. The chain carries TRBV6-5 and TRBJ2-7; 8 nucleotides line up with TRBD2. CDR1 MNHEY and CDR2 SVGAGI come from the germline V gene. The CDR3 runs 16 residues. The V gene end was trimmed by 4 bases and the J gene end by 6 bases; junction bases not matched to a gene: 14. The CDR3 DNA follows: TGTGCCAGCAGTTCCAACCTTCGGGGGGGACGGGTCGAGCAGTACTTC. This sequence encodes CASSSNLRGGRVEQYF.

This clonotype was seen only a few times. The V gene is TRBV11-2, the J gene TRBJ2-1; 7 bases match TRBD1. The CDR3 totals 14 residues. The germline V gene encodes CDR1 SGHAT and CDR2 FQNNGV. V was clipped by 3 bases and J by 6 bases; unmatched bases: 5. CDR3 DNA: TGTGCCAGCAGCTTCTCCCGGGACAGCAATGAGCAGTTCTTC. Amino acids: CASSFSRDSNEQFF. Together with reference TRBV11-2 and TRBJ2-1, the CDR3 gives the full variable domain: EAGVAQSPRYKIIEKRQSVAFWCNPISGHATLYWYQQILGQGPKLLIQFQNNGVVDDSQLPKDRFSAERLKGVDSTLKIQPAKLEDSAVYLCASSFSRDSNEQFFGPGTRLTVL.

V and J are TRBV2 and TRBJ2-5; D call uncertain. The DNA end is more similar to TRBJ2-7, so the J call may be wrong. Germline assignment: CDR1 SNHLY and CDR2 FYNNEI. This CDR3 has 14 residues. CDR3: CASRGSVAPYEQYF. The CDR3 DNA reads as TGTGCCAGCAGGGGATCCGTGGCCCCATACGAGCAGTACTTC.

The CDR3 here is CASSGTFLNEQYF. CDR3 nucleotide sequence: TGTGCCAGCTCCGGGACGTTCCTAAACGAGCAGTACTTC. The chain recombines TRBV6-5 with TRBJ2-7, with D perhaps assigned TRBD1 or TRBD2 (5 bases each). This CDR3 comprises 13 residues. The germline CDR1 and CDR2 sequences are MNHEY and SVGAGI. Trimming stripped 8 bases from V and 5 bases from J, with 16 bases between.

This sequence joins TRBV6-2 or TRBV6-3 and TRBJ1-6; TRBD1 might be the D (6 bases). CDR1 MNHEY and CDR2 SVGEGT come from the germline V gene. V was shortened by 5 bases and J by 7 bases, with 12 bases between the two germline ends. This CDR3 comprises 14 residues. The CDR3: CASSDGTSNSPLHF. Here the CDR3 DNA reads TGTGCCAGCAGTGACGGGACAAGCAATTCACCCCTCCACTTT.

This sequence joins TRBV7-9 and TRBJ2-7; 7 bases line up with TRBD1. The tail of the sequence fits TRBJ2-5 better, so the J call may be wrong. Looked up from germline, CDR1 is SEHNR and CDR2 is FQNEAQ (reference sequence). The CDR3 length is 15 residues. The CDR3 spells CASSLVPGGVETQYF. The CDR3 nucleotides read TGTGCCAGCAGCTTAGTTCCAGGGGGTGTCGAGACCCAGTACTTC.

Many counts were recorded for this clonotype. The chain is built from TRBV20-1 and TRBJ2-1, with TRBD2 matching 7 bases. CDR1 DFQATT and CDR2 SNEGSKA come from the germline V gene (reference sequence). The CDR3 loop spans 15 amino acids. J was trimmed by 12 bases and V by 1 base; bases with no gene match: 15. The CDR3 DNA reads TGCAGTGCTAGAGTAATCGGGCGGGAGTCCGGGGGGCAGTTCTTC. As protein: CSARVIGRESGGQFF.

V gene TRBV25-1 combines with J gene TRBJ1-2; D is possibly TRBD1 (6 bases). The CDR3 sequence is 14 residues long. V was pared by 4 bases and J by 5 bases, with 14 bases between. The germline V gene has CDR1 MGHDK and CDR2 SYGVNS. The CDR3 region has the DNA TGTGCCAGCAGTGCCCTAGGGGGGGGGTATGGCTACACCTTC. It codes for CASSALGGGYGYTF.

The CDR3 DNA is TGCGCCAGCGGAACGGGGACAGGGGCTCCTGTTGAAAAACTGTTTTTT. Encoded protein: CASGTGTGAPVEKLFF. The chain has TRBV4-3 and TRBJ1-4; 10 nucleotides agree with TRBD1. From germline, CDR1 is LGHNA and CDR2 YSLEER. This CDR3 is 16 amino acids long. V gave up 8 bases and J gave up 7 bases; unmatched junction bases: 13.

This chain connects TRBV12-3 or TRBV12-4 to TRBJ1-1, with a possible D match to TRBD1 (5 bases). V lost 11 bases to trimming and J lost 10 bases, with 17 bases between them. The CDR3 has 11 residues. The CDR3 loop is CASLRGPVAFF. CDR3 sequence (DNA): TGTGCCTCCCTCCGGGGACCGGTAGCTTTCTTT.

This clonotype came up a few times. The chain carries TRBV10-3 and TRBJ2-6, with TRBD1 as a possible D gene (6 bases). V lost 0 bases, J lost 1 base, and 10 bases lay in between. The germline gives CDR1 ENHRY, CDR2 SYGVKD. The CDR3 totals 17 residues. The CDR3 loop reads CAISESGTRSGANVLTF. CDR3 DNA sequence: TGTGCCATCAGTGAGTCGGGGACAAGGTCTGGGGCCAACGTCCTGACTTTC.

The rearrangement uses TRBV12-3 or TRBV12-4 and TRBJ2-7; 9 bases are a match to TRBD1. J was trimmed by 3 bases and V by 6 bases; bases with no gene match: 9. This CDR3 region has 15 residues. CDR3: CASSNVQGACYEQYF. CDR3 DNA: TGTGCCAGCAGCAATGTACAGGGGGCATGCTACGAGCAGTACTTC.

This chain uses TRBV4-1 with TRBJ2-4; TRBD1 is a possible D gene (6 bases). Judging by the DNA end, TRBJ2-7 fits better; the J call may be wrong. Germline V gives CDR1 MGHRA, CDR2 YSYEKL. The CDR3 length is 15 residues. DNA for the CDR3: TGCGCCAGCAGCCAGGAGGACAGACCTTATTACGAGCAGTACTTC. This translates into CASSQEDRPYYEQYF.

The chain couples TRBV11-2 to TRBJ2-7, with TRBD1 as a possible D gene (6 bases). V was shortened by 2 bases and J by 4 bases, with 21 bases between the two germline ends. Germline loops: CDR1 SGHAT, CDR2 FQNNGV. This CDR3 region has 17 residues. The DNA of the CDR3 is TGTGCCAGCAGCTTATCGTGGGGGCCGTCCCTAACTTACGAGCAGTACTTC. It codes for CASSLSWGPSLTYEQYF.

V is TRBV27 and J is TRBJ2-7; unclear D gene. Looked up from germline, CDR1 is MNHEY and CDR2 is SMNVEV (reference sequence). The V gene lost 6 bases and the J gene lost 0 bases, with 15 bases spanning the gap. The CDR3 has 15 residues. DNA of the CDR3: TGTGCCAGCAGCCTGGTCGGCGAAAGCTCCTACGAGCAGTACTTC. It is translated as CASSLVGESSYEQYF.